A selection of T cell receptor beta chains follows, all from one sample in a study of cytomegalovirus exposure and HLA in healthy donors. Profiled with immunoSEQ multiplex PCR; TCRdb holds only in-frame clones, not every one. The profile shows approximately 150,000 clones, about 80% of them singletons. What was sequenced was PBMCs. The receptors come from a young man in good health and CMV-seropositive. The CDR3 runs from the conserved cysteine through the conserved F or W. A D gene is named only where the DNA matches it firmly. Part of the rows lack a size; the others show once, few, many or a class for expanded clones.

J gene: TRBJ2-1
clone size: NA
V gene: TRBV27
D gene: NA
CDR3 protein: CASTLDSLPSYNEQFF

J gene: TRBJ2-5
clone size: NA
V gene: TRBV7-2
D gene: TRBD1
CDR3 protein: CASSQEGTGGQETQYF

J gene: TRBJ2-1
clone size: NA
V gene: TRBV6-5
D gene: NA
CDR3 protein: CASSRGGNEQFF

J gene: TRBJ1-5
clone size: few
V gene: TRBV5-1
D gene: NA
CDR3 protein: CASSLGDGGGYQPQHF

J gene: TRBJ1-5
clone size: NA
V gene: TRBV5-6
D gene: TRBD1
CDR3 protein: CASSLALGQGFSNQPQHF

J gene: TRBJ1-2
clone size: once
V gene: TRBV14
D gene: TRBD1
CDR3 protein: CASSQGTGFGYGYTF

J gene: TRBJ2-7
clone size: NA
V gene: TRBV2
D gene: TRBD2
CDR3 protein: CASTLHSGGASYEQYF

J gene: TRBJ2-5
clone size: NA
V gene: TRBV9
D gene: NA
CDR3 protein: CASSVRLQETQYF

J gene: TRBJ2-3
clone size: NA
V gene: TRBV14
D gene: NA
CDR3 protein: CASSHNGAGVGPQYF

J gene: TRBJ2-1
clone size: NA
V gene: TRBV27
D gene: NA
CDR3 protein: CASTLGVGVHEQFF

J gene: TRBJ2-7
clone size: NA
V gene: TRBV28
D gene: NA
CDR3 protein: CASSIQGGMDYEQYF

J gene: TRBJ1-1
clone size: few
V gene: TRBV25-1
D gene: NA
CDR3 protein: CASSELGGPEAFF

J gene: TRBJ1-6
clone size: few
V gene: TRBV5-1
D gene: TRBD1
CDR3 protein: CASSGGQGASPLHF

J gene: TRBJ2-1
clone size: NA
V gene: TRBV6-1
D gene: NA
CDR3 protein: CASWRGGGSYNEQFF

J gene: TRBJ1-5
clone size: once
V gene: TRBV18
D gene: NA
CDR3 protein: CASSTLGGKLNQPQHF

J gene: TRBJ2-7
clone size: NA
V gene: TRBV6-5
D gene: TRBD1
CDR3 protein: CASSRGQESSYEQYF

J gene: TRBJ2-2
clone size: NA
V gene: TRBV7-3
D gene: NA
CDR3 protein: CASSLTPRTGELFF

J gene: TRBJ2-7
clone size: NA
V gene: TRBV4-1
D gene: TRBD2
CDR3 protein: CASSHPGGGGSYEQYF

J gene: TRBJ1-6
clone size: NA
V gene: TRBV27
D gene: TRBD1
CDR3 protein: CASKNRGNSPLHF

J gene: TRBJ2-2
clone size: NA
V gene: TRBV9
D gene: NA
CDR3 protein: CASSVWSTGELFF

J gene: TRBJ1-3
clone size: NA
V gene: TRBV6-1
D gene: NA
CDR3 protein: CASSQGSSSGNTIYF

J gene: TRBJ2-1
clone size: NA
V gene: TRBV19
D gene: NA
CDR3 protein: CASSIREVNYNEQFF

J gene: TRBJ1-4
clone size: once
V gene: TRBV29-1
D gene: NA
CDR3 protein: CSGRQGIDEKLFF

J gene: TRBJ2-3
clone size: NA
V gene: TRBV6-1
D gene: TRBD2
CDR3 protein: CASIAAGRADTQYF

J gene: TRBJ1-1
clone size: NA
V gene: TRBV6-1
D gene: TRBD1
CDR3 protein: CASSLTGGSWTEAFF

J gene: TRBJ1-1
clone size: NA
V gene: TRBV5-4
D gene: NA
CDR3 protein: CASSFTQYTEAFF

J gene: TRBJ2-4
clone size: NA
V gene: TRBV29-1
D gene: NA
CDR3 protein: CSAKEENIQYF

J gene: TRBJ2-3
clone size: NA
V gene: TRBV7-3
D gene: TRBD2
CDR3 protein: CASSDAGGPDTQYF

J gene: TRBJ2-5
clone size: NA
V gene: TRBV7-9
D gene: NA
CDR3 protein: CASSFMAPATETQYF

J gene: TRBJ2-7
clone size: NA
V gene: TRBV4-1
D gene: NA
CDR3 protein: CASSQDPAADEQYF

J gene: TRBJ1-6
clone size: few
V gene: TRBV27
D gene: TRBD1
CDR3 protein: CASSSKRTGRGPAPLHF

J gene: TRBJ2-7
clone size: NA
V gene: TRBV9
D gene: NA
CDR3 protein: CASSETDRAGDYEQYF

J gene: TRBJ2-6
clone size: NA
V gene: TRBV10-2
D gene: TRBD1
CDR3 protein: CASRYRGVSGANVLTF

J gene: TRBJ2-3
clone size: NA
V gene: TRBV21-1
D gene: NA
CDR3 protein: CASRTPASGDATERPDTQYF

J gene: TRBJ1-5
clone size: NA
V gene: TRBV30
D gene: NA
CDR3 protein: CAWSGTNSNQPQHF

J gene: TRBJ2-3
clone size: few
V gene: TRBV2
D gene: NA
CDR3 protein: CASRYTDTQYF

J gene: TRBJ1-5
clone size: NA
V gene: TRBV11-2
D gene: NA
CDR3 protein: CASSLEHDSNQPQHF

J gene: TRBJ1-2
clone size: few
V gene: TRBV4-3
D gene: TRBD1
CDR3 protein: CASSHRDRANYGYTF

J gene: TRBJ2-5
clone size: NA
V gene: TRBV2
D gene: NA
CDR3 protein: CASRGEPGETQYF

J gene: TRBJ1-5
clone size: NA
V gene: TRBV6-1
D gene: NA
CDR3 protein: CASSEYLRNQPQHF

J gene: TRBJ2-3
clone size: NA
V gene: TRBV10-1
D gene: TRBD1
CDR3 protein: CASSESRDRVYVTDTQYF

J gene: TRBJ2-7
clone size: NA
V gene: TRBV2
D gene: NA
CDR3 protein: CASSVGPPGEQYF

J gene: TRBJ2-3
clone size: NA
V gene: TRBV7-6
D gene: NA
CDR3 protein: CASSLMSGETDTQYF